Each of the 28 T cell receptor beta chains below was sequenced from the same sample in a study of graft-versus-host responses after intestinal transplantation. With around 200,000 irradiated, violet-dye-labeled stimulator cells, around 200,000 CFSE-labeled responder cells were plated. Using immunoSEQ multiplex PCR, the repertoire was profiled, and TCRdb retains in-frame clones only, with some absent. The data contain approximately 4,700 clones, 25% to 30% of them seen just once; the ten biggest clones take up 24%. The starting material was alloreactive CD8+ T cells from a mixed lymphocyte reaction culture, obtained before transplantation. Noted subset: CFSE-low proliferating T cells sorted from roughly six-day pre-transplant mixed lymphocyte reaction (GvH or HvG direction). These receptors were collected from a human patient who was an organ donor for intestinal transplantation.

In DNA, the CDR3 is TGTGCCAGCAGCCCCGGCGGGGGCGGTCTCTACGAGCAGTACGTC. Translated, it gives CASSPGGGGLYEQYV. The chain uses TRBV6-5 and TRBJ2-7, with D possibly TRBD2 on 7 matching bases. The CDR3 runs to 15 residues. Germline values: CDR1 MNHEY, CDR2 SVGAGI. The V end lost 6 bases, the J end lost 3 bases, and 18 bases lay between the germline ends.

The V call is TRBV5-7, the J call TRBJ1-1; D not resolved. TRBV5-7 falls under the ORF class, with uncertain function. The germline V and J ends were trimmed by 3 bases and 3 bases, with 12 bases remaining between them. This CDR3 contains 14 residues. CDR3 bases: TGTGCCAGCAGCTCCACTCCAAAAGACACTGAAGCTTTCTTT. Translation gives CASSSTPKDTEAFF.

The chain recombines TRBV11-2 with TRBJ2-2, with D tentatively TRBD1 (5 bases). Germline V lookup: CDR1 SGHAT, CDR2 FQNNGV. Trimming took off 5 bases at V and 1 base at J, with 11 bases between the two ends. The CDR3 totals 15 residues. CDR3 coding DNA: TGTGCCAGCAGCGGACACACAGGGAACACCGGGGAGCTGTTTTTT. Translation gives CASSGHTGNTGELFF.

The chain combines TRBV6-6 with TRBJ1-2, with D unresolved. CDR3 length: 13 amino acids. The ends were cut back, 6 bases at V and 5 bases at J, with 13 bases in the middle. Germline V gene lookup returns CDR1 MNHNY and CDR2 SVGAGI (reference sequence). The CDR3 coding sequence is TGTGCCAGCAGCCCGGGCGGGGAATATGGCTACACCTTC. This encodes CASSPGGEYGYTF.

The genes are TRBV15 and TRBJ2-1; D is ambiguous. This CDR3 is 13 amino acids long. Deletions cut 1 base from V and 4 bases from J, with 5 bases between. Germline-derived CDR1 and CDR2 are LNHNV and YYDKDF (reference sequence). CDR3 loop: CATSRAVYNEQFF. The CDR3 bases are TGTGCCACCAGCAGAGCCGTATACAATGAGCAGTTCTTC.

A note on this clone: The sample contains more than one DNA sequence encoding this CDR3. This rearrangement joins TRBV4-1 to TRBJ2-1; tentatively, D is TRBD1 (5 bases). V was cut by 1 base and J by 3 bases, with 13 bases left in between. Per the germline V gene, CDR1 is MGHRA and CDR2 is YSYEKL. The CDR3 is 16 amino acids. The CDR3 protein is CASSQVLQGSYNEQFF. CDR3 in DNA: TGCGCCAGCAGCCAAGTGCTGCAGGGCAGCTACAATGAGCAGTTCTTC.

The CDR3 nucleotides read TGTGCCAGCAGCTTGGGCCCTAGCGGGGGGAACTTTAGGAATGAGCAGTTCTTC. Its translation: CASSLGPSGGNFRNEQFF. The chain employs TRBV5-6 and TRBJ2-1; TRBD2 agrees at 11 bases. J lost 7 bases, V lost 0 bases, and 12 bases had no gene match. Germline assignment: CDR1 SGHDT and CDR2 YYEEEE. This CDR3 has 18 amino acids.

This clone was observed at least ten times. The CDR3 sequence: CASKTIREGLIHGYTF. The CDR3 region has the DNA TGTGCCAGCAAAACCATTAGGGAAGGACTCATCCATGGCTACACCTTC. This sequence joins TRBV28 and TRBJ1-2, with D unresolved. This CDR3 has 16 residues. Germline loops: CDR1 MDHEN, CDR2 SYDVKM. The V end lost 7 bases, the J end lost 6 bases, and 24 bases lay between the germline ends.

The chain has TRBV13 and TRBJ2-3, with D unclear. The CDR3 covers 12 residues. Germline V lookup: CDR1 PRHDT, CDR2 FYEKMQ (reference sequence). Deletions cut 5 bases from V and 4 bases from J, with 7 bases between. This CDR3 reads CASSQQADTQYF. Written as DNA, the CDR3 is TGTGCCAGCAGCCAGCAGGCAGATACGCAGTATTTT.

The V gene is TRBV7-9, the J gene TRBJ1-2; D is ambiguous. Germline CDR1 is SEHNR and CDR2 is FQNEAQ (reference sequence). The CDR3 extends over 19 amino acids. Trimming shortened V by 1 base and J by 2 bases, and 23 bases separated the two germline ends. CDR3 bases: TGTGCCAGCAGCTTAGTTAGTTGGACTTGGGGTTGGCGGAACTATGGCTACACCTTC. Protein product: CASSLVSWTWGWRNYGYTF.

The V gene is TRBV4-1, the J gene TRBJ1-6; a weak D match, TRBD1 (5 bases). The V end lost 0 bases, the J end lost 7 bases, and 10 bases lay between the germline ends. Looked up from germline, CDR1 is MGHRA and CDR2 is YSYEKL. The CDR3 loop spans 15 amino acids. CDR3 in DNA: TGCGCCAGCAGCCAAGATTCAGGGTGGAATTCACCCCTCCACTTT. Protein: CASSQDSGWNSPLHF.

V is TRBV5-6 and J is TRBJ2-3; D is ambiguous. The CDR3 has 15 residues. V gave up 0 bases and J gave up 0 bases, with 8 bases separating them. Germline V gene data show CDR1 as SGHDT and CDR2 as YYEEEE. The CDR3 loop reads CASSLGTASTDTQYF. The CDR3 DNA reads TGTGCCAGCAGCTTGGGAACAGCTAGCACAGATACGCAGTATTTT.

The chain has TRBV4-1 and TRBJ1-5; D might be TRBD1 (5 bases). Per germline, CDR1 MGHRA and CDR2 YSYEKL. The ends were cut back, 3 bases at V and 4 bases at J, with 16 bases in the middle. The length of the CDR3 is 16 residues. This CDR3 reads CASSQGTWAGNQPQHF. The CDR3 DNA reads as TGCGCCAGCAGCCAGGGGACTTGGGCTGGGAATCAGCCCCAGCATTTT.

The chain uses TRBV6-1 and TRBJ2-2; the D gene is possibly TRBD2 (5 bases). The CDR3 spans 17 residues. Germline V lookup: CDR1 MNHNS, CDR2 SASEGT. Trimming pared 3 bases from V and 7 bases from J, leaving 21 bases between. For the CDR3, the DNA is TGTGCCAGCAGTGAGTCGACATCACCCCGGGGTGGCGGGGAGCTGTTTTTT. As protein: CASSESTSPRGGGELFF.

The chain's CDR3 is CASSSNRGLPQPQHF. The DNA for the CDR3 is TGTGCCAGCAGCTCCAACAGGGGTCTTCCTCAGCCCCAGCATTTT. V and J are TRBV11-2 and TRBJ1-5; 7 bases align to TRBD1. Germline values: CDR1 SGHAT, CDR2 FQNNGV. The CDR3 spans 15 residues. The V segment lost 4 bases and the J segment 6 bases; nucleotides outside the gene matches: 9.

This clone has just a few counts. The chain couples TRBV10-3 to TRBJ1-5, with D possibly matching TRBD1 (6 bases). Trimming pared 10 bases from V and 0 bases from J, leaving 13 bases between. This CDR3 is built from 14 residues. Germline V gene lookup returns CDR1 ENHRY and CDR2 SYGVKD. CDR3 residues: CASGGAYSNQPQHF. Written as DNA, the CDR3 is TGTGCCAGCGGGGGGGCGTATAGCAATCAGCCCCAGCATTTT.

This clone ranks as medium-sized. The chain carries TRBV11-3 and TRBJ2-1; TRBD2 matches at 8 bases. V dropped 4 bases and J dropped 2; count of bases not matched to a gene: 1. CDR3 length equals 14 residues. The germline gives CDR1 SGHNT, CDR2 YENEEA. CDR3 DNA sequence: TGTGCCAGCAGCTCCGGGAGGGCCTACAATGAGCAGTTCTTC. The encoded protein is CASSSGRAYNEQFF. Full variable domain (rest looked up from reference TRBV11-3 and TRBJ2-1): EAGVVQSPRYKIIEKKQPVAFWCNPISGHNTLYWYLQNLGQGPELLIRYENEEAVDDSQLPKDRFSAERLKGVDSTLKIQPAELGDSAVYLCASSSGRAYNEQFFGPGTRLTVL.

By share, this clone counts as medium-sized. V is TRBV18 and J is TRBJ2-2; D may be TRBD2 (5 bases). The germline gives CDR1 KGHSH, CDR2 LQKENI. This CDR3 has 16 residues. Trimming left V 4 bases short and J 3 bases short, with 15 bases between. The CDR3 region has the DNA TGTGCCAGCTCACGTTTGGTAGCGCCAGACACCGGGGAGCTGTTTTTT. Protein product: CASSRLVAPDTGELFF.

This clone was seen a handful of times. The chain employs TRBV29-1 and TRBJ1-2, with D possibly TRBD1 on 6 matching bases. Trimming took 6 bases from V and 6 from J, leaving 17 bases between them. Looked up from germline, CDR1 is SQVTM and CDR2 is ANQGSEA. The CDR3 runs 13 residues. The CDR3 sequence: CSVQTGHRHGYTF. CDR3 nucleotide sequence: TGCAGCGTGCAAACGGGACACCGGCATGGCTACACCTTC.

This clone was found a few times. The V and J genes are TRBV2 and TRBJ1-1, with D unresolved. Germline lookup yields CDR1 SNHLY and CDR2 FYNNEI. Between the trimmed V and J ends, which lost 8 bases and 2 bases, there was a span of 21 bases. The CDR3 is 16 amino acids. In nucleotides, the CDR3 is TGTGCCAGCTACGGGGTGTATGGGATCCGAAACACTGAAGCTTTCTTT. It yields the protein CASYGVYGIRNTEAFF. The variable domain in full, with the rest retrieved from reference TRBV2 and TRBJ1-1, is EPEVTQTPSHQVTQMGQEVILRCVPISNHLYFYWYRQILGQKVEFLVSFYNNEISEKSEIFDDQFSVERPDGSNFTLKIRSTKLEDSAMYFCASYGVYGIRNTEAFFGQGTRLTVV.

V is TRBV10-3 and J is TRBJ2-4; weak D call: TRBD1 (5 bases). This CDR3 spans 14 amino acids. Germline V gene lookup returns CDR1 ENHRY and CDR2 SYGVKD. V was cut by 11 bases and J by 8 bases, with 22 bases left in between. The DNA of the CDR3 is TGTGCCTCCCGGCAGGGTCGAATGGTGCACATTCAGTACTTC. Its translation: CASRQGRMVHIQYF.

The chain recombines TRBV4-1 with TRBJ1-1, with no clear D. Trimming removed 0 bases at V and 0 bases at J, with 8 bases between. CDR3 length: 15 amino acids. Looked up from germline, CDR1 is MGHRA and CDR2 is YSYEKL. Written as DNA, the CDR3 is TGCGCCAGCAGCCAAGATATCAGTATGAACACTGAAGCTTTCTTT. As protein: CASSQDISMNTEAFF.

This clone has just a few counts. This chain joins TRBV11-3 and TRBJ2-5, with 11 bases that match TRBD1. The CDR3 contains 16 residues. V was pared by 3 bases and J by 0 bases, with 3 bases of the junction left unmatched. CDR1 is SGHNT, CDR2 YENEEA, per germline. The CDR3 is CASSLGQGGYQETQYF. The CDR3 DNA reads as TGTGCCAGCAGCTTGGGACAGGGGGGGTACCAAGAGACCCAGTACTTC.

CDR3 in DNA: TGTGCCAGTAGTCCAGGGATAGGTCAGCCCCAGCATTTT. Protein sequence: CASSPGIGQPQHF. The rearrangement uses TRBV19 and TRBJ1-5; TRBD1 might be the D (5 bases). The V end was cut by 5 bases, the J end by 6 bases, with 11 bases between. The CDR3 is 13 amino acids. Germline loops: CDR1 LNHDA, CDR2 SQIVND (reference sequence). The entire variable domain, with the rest obtained from reference TRBV19 and TRBJ1-5, is as follows: DGGITQSPKYLFRKEGQNVTLSCEQNLNHDAMYWYRQDPGQGLRLIYYSQIVNDFQKGDIAEGYSVSREKKESFPLTVTSAQKNPTAFYLCASSPGIGQPQHFGDGTRLSIL.

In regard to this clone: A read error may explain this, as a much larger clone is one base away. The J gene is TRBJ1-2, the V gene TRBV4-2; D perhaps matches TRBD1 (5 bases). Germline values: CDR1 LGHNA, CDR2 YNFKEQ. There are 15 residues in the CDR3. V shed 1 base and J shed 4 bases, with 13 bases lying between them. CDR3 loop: CASSQVRGEGYGYTF. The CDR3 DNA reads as TGTGCCAGCAGCCAAGTCCGGGGGGAAGGCTATGGCTACACCTTC.

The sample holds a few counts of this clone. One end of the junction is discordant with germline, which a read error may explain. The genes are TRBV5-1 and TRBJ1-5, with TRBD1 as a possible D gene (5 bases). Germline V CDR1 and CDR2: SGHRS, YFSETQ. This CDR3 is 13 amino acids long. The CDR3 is CASSPGNNQPQHF. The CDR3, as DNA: TGTGCCAGCAGCCCAGGGAACAATCAGCCCCAGCATTTT.

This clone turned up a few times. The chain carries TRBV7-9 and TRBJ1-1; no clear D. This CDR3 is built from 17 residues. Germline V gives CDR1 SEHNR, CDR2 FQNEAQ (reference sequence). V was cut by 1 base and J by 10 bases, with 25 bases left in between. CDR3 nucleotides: TGTGCCAGCAGCTTAGTAAGGGCACGTTGGGGAGCAGTAGGAGCTTTCTTT. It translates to CASSLVRARWGAVGAFF.

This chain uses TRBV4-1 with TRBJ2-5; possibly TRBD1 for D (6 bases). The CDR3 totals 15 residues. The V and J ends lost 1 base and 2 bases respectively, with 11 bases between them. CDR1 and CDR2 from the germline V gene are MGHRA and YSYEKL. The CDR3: CASSQGIRGQETQYF. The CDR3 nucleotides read TGCGCCAGCAGCCAAGGAATCAGGGGTCAAGAGACCCAGTACTTC.